These T cell receptor beta chains were read from a single sample in a study of blood T cell repertoires in COVID-19. Measured with immunoSEQ multiplex PCR; TCRdb has only the in-frame clones, and not every one. This table has approximately 500,000 clones, approximately 87% appearing once. Sequenced: PBMCs or T cells enriched from blood (not recorded which). These receptors came from a woman in her thirties or forties who had recovered from COVID-19. The CDR3 runs from the conserved cysteine through the conserved F or W. A D gene is named only where the DNA matches it firmly. Size is stated for part of the rows, as once, few or many counts, or as a class when the clone is expanded.

J gene	V gene	clone size	D gene	CDR3 protein	CDR3 DNA
TRBJ2-3	TRBV5-1	.	.	CASSTGTGIGTDTQYF	TGCGCCAGCAGCACCGGCACAGGGATAGGTACAGATACGCAGTATTTT
TRBJ2-1	TRBV20-1	.	.	CSAREQQWQFF	TGCAGTGCTAGAGAACAACAATGGCAGTTCTTC
TRBJ1-6	TRBV25-1	few	TRBD1	CASQDRLAISPLHF	TGTGCCAGCCAGGACAGGTTGGCCATTTCACCCCTCCACTTT
TRBJ1-1	TRBV2	.	.	CASGGTTGLTEAFF	TGTGCCAGCGGGGGAACTACAGGGTTGACTGAAGCTTTCTTT
TRBJ2-1	TRBV4-2	.	.	CASHRSGGTSSYNEQFF	TGTGCCAGCCACCGGAGCGGCGGAACGTCGTCCTACAATGAGCAGTTCTTC
TRBJ2-3	TRBV5-1	once	.	CASRLNTDTQYF	TGCGCCAGCAGACTGAACACAGATACGCAGTATTTT
TRBJ2-7	TRBV3-1/TRBV3-2	.	TRBD1	CASSHGPRWTGSGEQYF	TGTGCCAGCAGCCACGGCCCGCGCTGGACAGGGTCGGGGGAGCAGTACTTC
TRBJ2-7	TRBV4-1	.	TRBD2	CASSLSPGTSGRAWEQYF	TGCGCCAGCAGTCTCTCACCCGGGACTAGCGGGAGGGCCTGGGAGCAGTACTTC
TRBJ2-7	TRBV19	.	.	CASRETDTYSYEQYF	TGTGCCAGTAGGGAGACAGATACCTACTCCTACGAGCAGTACTTC
TRBJ1-3	TRBV7-9	.	.	CAAGASGNTIYF	TGTGCCGCGGGGGCCTCTGGAAACACCATATATTTT
TRBJ1-2	TRBV4-2	.	TRBD1	CASSQDIVTGLPYTF	TGTGCCAGCAGCCAAGACATCGTGACAGGGCTTCCGTACACCTTC
TRBJ1-4	TRBV28	few	TRBD1	CASSLVGDRSEKLFF	TGTGCCAGCAGTTTGGTAGGGGACAGGAGCGAAAAACTGTTTTTT
TRBJ1-2	TRBV27	.	TRBD1	CASSLLAGTGGETNYGYTF	TGTGCCAGCAGTTTATTAGCCGGGACAGGGGGCGAAACCAACTATGGCTACACCTTC